The sequence of this TCR beta chain was determined in a study of T cell changes during pregnancy in multiple sclerosis. V was pared by 4 bases and J by 4 bases, with 12 bases between. This CDR3 has 14 residues. The germline CDR1 and CDR2 sequences are SGHTA and FQGTGA. The repertoire was sequenced with immunoSEQ multiplex PCR; TCRdb's copy has only in-frame clones and lacks some. The table includes fewer than 30,000 clones, over 85% detected once. The specimen was CD8+ T cells from peripheral blood mononuclear cells, collected before pregnancy. This clonotype was obtained from a female donor with multiple sclerosis, enrolled in a pregnancy study. The chain uses TRBV7-3 and TRBJ2-3; maybe TRBD2 (6 bases). The CDR3 protein is CASSSGVPPDTQYF. CDR3 bases: TGTGCCAGCAGCTCGGGGGTGCCCCCAGATACGCAGTATTTT.